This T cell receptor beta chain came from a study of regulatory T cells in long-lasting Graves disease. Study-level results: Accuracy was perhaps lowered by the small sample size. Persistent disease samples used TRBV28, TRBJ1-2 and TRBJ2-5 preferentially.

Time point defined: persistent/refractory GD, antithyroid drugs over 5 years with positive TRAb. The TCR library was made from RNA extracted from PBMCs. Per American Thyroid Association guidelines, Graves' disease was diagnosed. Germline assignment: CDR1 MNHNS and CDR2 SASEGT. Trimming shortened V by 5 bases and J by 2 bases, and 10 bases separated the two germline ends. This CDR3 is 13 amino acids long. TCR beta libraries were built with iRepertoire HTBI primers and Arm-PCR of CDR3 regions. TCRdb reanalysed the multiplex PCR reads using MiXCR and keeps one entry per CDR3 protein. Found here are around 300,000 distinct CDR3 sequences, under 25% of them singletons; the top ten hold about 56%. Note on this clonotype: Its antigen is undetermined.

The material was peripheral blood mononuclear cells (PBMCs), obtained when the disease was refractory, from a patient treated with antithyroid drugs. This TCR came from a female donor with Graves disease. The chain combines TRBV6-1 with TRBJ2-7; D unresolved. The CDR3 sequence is CASSSLSTYEQYF. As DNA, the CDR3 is TGTGCCAGCAGTTCCCTGTCCACCTACGAGCAGTACTTC.